This T cell receptor beta chain was documented in a study of monozygotic twins with inflammatory bowel disease. Using the 5' RACE reads, TCRdb records one entry per CDR3 protein without DNA. This listing includes about 160,000 distinct CDR3 sequences. Germline V CDR1 and CDR2: MNHEY, SVGAGI. The CDR3 runs 14 residues. The origin of this receptor is a human donor with ulcerative colitis or Crohn's disease, or a healthy co-twin of an affected twin (not recorded which). The chain couples TRBV6-5 to TRBJ1-4. The specimen sequenced was blood. The CDR3 is CASSYGRVGEKLFF.